The T cell receptor (beta chain) described here comes from a study of blood T cell repertoires in COVID-19. Study information: T cells, B-cell-depleted T cells, or PBMCs provided the cDNA or gDNA that served as material.

Generated by immunoSEQ multiplex PCR, the TCRdb table keeps only in-frame clones and is missing some. The data show 200,000 to 250,000 clones, with about 88% seen just once and roughly 1.7% held by the top ten. This TCR derives from a man aged 70-80 years with acute or convalescent COVID-19. The sequencing sample was made of peripheral blood.

The CDR3 nucleotides read TGTGCCAGCAGCTTGGAACAGCGAAACACCATATATTTT. It yields the protein CASSLEQRNTIYF. The gene calls are TRBV5-6 and TRBJ1-3; D unclear. V dropped 0 bases and J dropped 5 bases, with 6 bases sitting between them. Per germline, CDR1 SGHDT and CDR2 YYEEEE. The CDR3 is made up of 13 amino acids.